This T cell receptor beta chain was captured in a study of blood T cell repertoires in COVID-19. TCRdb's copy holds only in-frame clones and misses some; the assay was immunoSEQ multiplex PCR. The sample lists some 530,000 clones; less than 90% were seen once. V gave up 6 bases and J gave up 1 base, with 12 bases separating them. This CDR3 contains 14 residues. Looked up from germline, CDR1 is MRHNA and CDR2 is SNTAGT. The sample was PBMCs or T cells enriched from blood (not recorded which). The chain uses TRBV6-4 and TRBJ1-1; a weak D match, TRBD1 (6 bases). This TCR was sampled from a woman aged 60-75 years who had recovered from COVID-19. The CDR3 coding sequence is TGTGCCAGCAGCCGATCACAGGGGAACACTGAAGCTTTCTTT. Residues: CASSRSQGNTEAFF.